This T cell receptor (beta chain) came from a study of neurological immune-mediated disorders. The CDR3 has 13 residues. CDR1 LGHDT and CDR2 YNNKEL come from the germline V gene (reference sequence). The V and J ends lost 4 bases and 2 bases respectively, with 8 bases between them. TCRdb fed the 5' RACE reads into MiXCR, producing one record per CDR3 protein. The repertoire holds about 70,000 distinct CDR3 sequences, roughly 3% seen once, with more than 4% in the top ten. This clonotype occurred many times. Sequences were obtained from PBMCs. The sequence came from a woman aged 45-65 years with multiple sclerosis. This sequence joins TRBV3-1 and TRBJ1-2; D remains unclear. The CDR3 nucleotides are TGTGCCAGCAGCCCCAAGCAAAACTATGGCTACACCTTC. This codes for CASSPKQNYGYTF. Full variable domain (remainder filled in from reference TRBV3-1 and TRBJ1-2): DTAVSQTPKYLVTQMGNDKSIKCEQNLGHDTMYWYKQDSKKFLKIMFSYNNKELIINETVPNRFSPKSPDKAHLNLHINSLELGDSAVYFCASSPKQNYGYTFGSGTRLTVV.